This passage covers 11 T cell receptor beta chains from one sample sequenced in a study of T cell responses to AZD1222 COVID-19 vaccine. Using immunoSEQ multiplex PCR, the repertoire was profiled, and TCRdb retains in-frame clones only, with some absent. The sample lists about 190,000 clones, over 85% occurring once. This sample comprised peripheral blood, obtained 28 days after the second dose of the MenACWY control vaccine. The receptors stem from an adult who received the MenACWY meningococcal vaccine as a control.

The V gene is TRBV3-1 (or the pseudogene TRBV3-2), the J gene TRBJ2-1; D ambiguous. There are 15 residues in the CDR3. Germline CDR1 reads LGHDT; CDR2 reads YNNKEL (reference sequence). Trimming left V 0 bases short and J 0 bases short, with 6 bases between. This CDR3 is CASSQDASSYNEQFF. The CDR3 DNA reads as TGTGCCAGCAGCCAAGATGCAAGCTCCTACAATGAGCAGTTCTTC.

This clone appeared a single time. The chain recombines TRBV5-6 with TRBJ1-1; D gene unclear. Germline CDR1 and CDR2: SGHDT and YYEEEE. V lost 1 base and J 5 bases, leaving 6 bases between the germline ends. The CDR3 spans 12 residues. In DNA, the CDR3 is TGTGCCAGCAGCTTGTTAGAGACTGAAGCTTTCTTT. Protein: CASSLLETEAFF. Full variable domain (missing parts from reference TRBV5-6 and TRBJ1-1): DAGVTQSPTHLIKTRGQQVTLRCSPKSGHDTVSWYQQALGQGPQFIFQYYEEEERQRGNFPDRFSGHQFPNYSSELNVNALLLGDSALYLCASSLLETEAFFGQGTRLTVV.

The chain employs TRBV6-5 and TRBJ2-7; 9 nucleotides line up with TRBD1. The CDR3 extends over 15 amino acids. The V gene's germline CDR1 is MNHEY and CDR2 SVGAGI. The V and J ends lost 7 bases and 1 base, in that order; junction bases with no gene match: 8. CDR3 loop: CASTPRTGVSYEQYF. CDR3 bases: TGTGCCAGCACCCCCCGGACAGGGGTTTCCTACGAGCAGTACTTC.

V and J are TRBV6-2 or TRBV6-3 and TRBJ2-5; 10 nucleotides line up with TRBD1. V lost 2 bases, J lost 3 bases, and 3 bases stayed unmatched. Germline CDR1 and CDR2: MNHEY and SVGEGT. CDR3 length: 15 amino acids. In DNA, the CDR3 is TGTGCCAGCAGTTACCCGACAGGGGGCGAAGAGACCCAGTACTTC. It translates to CASSYPTGGEETQYF.

This clone has only a few counts. The chain recombines TRBV29-1 with TRBJ1-2, with 9 positions matching TRBD1. The trim removed 2 bases at V and 5 bases at J, leaving 6 bases unmatched. This CDR3 region has 14 residues. Germline CDR1 reads SQVTM; CDR2 reads ANQGSEA. The CDR3 DNA is TGCAGCGTTGAACACAGGGGGCAGGGGTATGGCTACACCTTC. Protein product: CSVEHRGQGYGYTF.

In its sample, this clone was seen a few times. The chain combines TRBV5-5 with TRBJ1-5; possible D gene TRBD1, 6 bases. Trimming took 0 bases from V and 0 from J, leaving 10 bases between them. The CDR3 runs 16 residues. Germline CDR1 is SGHKS and CDR2 is YYEKEE (reference sequence). The CDR3 bases are TGTGCCAGCAGCTTGGGGGGGACATCTAGCAATCAGCCCCAGCATTTT. Amino acids: CASSLGGTSSNQPQHF.

This clone came up a few times. The chain joins TRBV4-1 to TRBJ2-7; 13 bases match TRBD2. The germline CDR1 and CDR2 sequences are MGHRA and YSYEKL. This CDR3 is 16 amino acids long. The ends lost 1 base at V and 4 bases at J; junction bases unmatched: 4. CDR3 residues: CASSQGWGLAGYEQYF. DNA for the CDR3: TGCGCCAGCAGCCAAGGATGGGGACTAGCGGGATACGAGCAGTACTTC.

This clone was observed a handful of times. The rearrangement joins TRBV4-1 to TRBJ2-7; no clear D. Germline V CDR1 and CDR2: MGHRA, YSYEKL. This CDR3 contains 15 residues. V gave up 0 bases and J gave up 0 bases, with 9 bases separating them. The CDR3 is CASSQEGALSYEQYF. CDR3 nucleotide sequence: TGCGCCAGCAGCCAAGAAGGCGCGCTCTCCTACGAGCAGTACTTC.

The chain links TRBV11-2 to TRBJ1-5; D might be TRBD1 (6 bases). The V gene lost 8 bases and the J gene lost 0 bases, with 14 bases spanning the gap. CDR3 length: 15 amino acids. CDR1 is SGHAT and CDR2 is FQNNGV in the germline V gene. This chain's CDR3 is CASQDSFYSNQPQHF. The CDR3 coding sequence is TGTGCCAGCCAGGACAGTTTTTATAGCAATCAGCCCCAGCATTTT.

This clone was picked up one time. The chain has TRBV29-1 and TRBJ1-1; D unclear. The germline V gene encodes CDR1 SQVTM and CDR2 ANQGSEA. V was clipped by 4 bases and J by 4 bases, with 7 bases between them. This CDR3 is 11 amino acids long. The chain's CDR3 is CSVGQATEAFF. The CDR3 DNA sequence: TGCAGCGTTGGCCAGGCCACTGAAGCTTTCTTT.

This clone turned up a few times. This sequence joins TRBV7-9 and TRBJ1-4, with 8 bases identical to TRBD1. The germline V gene has CDR1 SEHNR and CDR2 FQNEAQ (reference sequence). The CDR3 covers 16 residues. The V segment lost 6 bases and the J segment 7 bases; nucleotides outside the gene matches: 13. CDR3 nucleotide sequence: TGTGCCAGCAGTTTTAGCGACAGGGGCACCGGTGAAAAACTGTTTTTT. Protein: CASSFSDRGTGEKLFF.